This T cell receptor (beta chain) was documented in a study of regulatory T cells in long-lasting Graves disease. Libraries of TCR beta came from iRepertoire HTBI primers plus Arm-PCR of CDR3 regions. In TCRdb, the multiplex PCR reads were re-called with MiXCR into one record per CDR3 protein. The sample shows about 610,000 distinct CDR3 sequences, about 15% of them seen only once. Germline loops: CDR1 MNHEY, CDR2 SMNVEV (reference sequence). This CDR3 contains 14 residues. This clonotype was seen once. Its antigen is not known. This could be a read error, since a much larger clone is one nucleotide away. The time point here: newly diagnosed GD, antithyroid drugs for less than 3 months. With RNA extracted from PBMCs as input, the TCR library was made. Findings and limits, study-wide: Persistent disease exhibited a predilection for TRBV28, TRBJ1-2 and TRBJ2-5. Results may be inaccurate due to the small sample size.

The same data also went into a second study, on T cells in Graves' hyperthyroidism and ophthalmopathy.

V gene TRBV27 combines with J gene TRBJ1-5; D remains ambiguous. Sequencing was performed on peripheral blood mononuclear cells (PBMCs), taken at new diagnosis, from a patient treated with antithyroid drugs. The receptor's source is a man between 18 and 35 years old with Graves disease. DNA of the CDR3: TGTGCCATCAGTTTATCGTACGGCAATCAGCCCCAGCATTTT. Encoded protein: CAISLSYGNQPQHF.